The 24 T cell receptor beta chains given below trace back to one sample, sequenced in a study of blood T cell repertoires in COVID-19. Sequenced by immunoSEQ multiplex PCR; TCRdb stores in-frame clones only, minus some. The sample shows more than 90,000 clones, around 85% of them seen only once. Source material: peripheral blood. All receptors come from a man between 65 and 85 years old who had recovered from COVID-19.

The J gene is TRBJ1-2, the V gene TRBV5-1; TRBD1 matches 8 bases. The CDR3 runs 14 residues. Trimming at V came to 4 bases and at J to 8 bases, leaving 10 bases not matched to a gene. The germline V gene has CDR1 SGHRS and CDR2 YFSETQ. CDR3 DNA sequence: TGCGCCAGCAGCCCAGGACAGGGTACGATGGGCTACACCTTC. It is translated as CASSPGQGTMGYTF.

The chain carries TRBV6-1 and TRBJ1-2; possibly TRBD1 for D (5 bases). The V end was cut by 2 bases, the J end by 4 bases, with 8 bases between. The CDR3 covers 13 residues. Looked up from germline, CDR1 is MNHNS and CDR2 is SASEGT. The CDR3 spells CASSERGPYGYTF. CDR3 nucleotide sequence: TGTGCCAGCAGTGAAAGGGGCCCCTATGGCTACACCTTC.

This chain joins TRBV28 and TRBJ1-1; 9 bases are a match to TRBD1. J gave up 5 bases and V 2 bases, and 9 bases lay outside the gene matches. Per germline, CDR1 MDHEN and CDR2 SYDVKM. The CDR3 has 16 amino acids. CDR3 sequence: CASSLQPGTGKTEAFF. CDR3 bases: TGTGCCAGCAGTTTACAACCGGGGACAGGGAAAACTGAAGCTTTCTTT.

The V call is TRBV27, the J call TRBJ2-4; D is possibly TRBD2 (5 bases). Germline CDR1 is MNHEY and CDR2 is SMNVEV (reference sequence). The germline V and J ends were trimmed by 0 bases and 2 bases, with 20 bases remaining between them. The CDR3 is 19 amino acids. This chain's CDR3 is CASSLSRVPPGETKNIQYF. DNA for the CDR3: TGTGCCAGCAGTTTATCGCGCGTGCCACCCGGGGAAACCAAAAACATTCAGTACTTC.

V usage is TRBV11-3 and J usage is TRBJ2-5, with 13 nucleotides matching TRBD2. The length of the CDR3 is 19 residues. Germline trimming cut 3 bases from V and 4 bases from J; bases unmatched to any gene: 14. The germline V gene has CDR1 SGHNT and CDR2 YENEEA. CDR3 coding DNA: TGTGCCAGCAGCTTGGGGCGGACTAGCGGGGGTTCGGCGGGAGAGACCCAGTACTTC. It translates to CASSLGRTSGGSAGETQYF. The whole variable domain, remainder taken from reference TRBV11-3 and TRBJ2-5, is EAGVVQSPRYKIIEKKQPVAFWCNPISGHNTLYWYLQNLGQGPELLIRYENEEAVDDSQLPKDRFSAERLKGVDSTLKIQPAELGDSAVYLCASSLGRTSGGSAGETQYFGPGTRLLVL.

This chain links TRBV28 with TRBJ2-5, with D possibly TRBD2 on 5 matching bases. The CDR3 is made up of 13 amino acids. V gave up 1 base and J gave up 3 bases, with 6 bases separating them. Germline-derived CDR1 and CDR2 are MDHEN and SYDVKM. For the CDR3, the DNA is TGTGCCAGCAGTTTATCCGGGGAAGAGACCCAGTACTTC. Its protein product is CASSLSGEETQYF.

The CDR3 sequence is CATSDPVRETAQYF. In nucleotides, the CDR3 is TGTGCCACCAGTGATCCAGTCCGGGAGACTGCGCAGTATTTT. The genes are TRBV24-1 and TRBJ2-3, with D possibly matching TRBD2 (6 bases). Trimming took 3 bases from V and 10 from J, leaving 16 bases between them. CDR1 is KGHDR and CDR2 is SFDVKD in the germline V gene. The CDR3 sequence is 14 residues long.

As DNA, the CDR3 is TGTGCCAGTAGTCTCCGTCGGGGGTATGGCTACACCTTC. It translates to CASSLRRGYGYTF. This chain joins TRBV19 and TRBJ1-2; D possibly corresponds to TRBD1 (5 bases). This CDR3 comprises 13 residues. V lost 5 bases and J 5 bases, leaving 12 bases between the germline ends. The germline V gene has CDR1 LNHDA and CDR2 SQIVND (reference sequence).

This sequence joins TRBV5-4 and TRBJ2-2; D is perhaps TRBD2 (6 bases). The CDR3 spans 14 residues. Germline V CDR1 and CDR2: SGHNT, YYREEE (reference sequence). The ends were cut back, 2 bases at V and 6 bases at J, with 11 bases in the middle. CDR3 sequence: CASSFPGEPGELFF. CDR3 DNA: TGTGCCAGCAGCTTTCCGGGGGAACCCGGGGAGCTGTTTTTT. The entire variable domain, with the rest obtained from reference TRBV5-4 and TRBJ2-2, is as follows: ETGVTQSPTHLIKTRGQQVTLRCSSQSGHNTVSWYQQALGQGPQFIFQYYREEENGRGNFPPRFSGLQFPNYSSELNVNALELDDSALYLCASSFPGEPGELFFGEGSRLTVL.

The rearrangement links TRBV2 to TRBJ2-3; no definite D call. The CDR3 covers 12 residues. V was trimmed by 4 bases and J by 4 bases, leaving 6 bases between them. Germline V CDR1 and CDR2: SNHLY, FYNNEI. The CDR3 spells CASSVVPDTQYF. The CDR3 region has the DNA TGTGCCAGCAGTGTCGTCCCAGATACGCAGTATTTT.

V is TRBV24-1 and J is TRBJ1-2; D possibly corresponds to TRBD1 (6 bases). The CDR3 has 15 amino acids. Germline V gene sequence: CDR1 KGHDR, CDR2 SFDVKD. Trimming removed 4 bases from V and 5 bases from J, with 16 bases in between. CDR3 sequence reads: CATSERQGQGYGYTF. The DNA for the CDR3 is TGTGCCACCAGTGAACGCCAGGGGCAAGGGTATGGCTACACCTTC.

The chain carries TRBV7-3 and TRBJ2-1; TRBD2 matches 10 bases. There are 16 residues in the CDR3. J lost 4 bases, V lost 5 bases, and 8 bases had no gene match. The germline gives CDR1 SGHTA, CDR2 FQGTGA. The chain's CDR3 is CASSPQSSGSYNEQFF. The CDR3 DNA reads as TGTGCCAGCAGCCCTCAATCTAGCGGGAGTTACAATGAGCAGTTCTTC.

CDR3 region: CASSVTGPGELFF. In nucleotides, the CDR3 is TGTGCCAGTAGTGTTACAGGGCCCGGGGAGCTGTTTTTT. The chain uses TRBV19 and TRBJ2-2, with D possibly matching TRBD1 (6 bases). The ends were cut back, 5 bases at V and 6 bases at J, with 10 bases in the middle. CDR1 LNHDA and CDR2 SQIVND come from the germline V gene (reference sequence). This CDR3 spans 13 amino acids.

This clone has at least ten counts. The J gene is TRBJ2-1, the V gene TRBV30; 9 bases line up with TRBD2. Germline V CDR1 and CDR2: GTSNPN, SVGIG (reference sequence). CDR3 size: 16 residues. With 5 bases clipped from V and 1 base from J, the junction kept 9 bases outside the gene matches. For the CDR3, the DNA is TGTGCCTGGGCGAGACTAGCGGCGGGATCCTACAATGAGCAGTTCTTC. Translating it yields CAWARLAAGSYNEQFF.

The V call is TRBV6-1, the J call TRBJ1-5, with 9 bases matching TRBD1. Germline V lookup: CDR1 MNHNS, CDR2 SASEGT. V lost 4 bases, J lost 5 bases, and 9 bases stayed unmatched. The CDR3 extends over 16 amino acids. The CDR3 DNA is TGTGCCAGCAGTGCACCTTCCGGGACAGGGTATCAGCCCCAGCATTTT. It specifies CASSAPSGTGYQPQHF.

J is TRBJ2-3 and V is TRBV15; D perhaps matches TRBD1 (5 bases). V was cut by 0 bases and J by 2 bases, with 9 bases left in between. Germline V gives CDR1 LNHNV, CDR2 YYDKDF (reference sequence). The CDR3 loop spans 15 amino acids. CDR3 bases: TGTGCCACCAGCAGAGATCTGACAGTCACAGATACGCAGTATTTT. It yields the protein CATSRDLTVTDTQYF.

The table lists this clone with a few counts. V is TRBV7-6 and J is TRBJ2-5; TRBD2 matches at 8 bases. Germline V gives CDR1 SGHVS, CDR2 FNYEAQ. With V trimmed by 6 bases and J by 5 bases, 14 bases remained unmatched. This CDR3 region has 16 residues. The CDR3 region has the DNA TGTGCCAGCAGACGCGGACCGGGACTAGAGCGGGAGACCCAGTACTTC. This codes for CASRRGPGLERETQYF.

The rearrangement links TRBV28 to TRBJ2-7; TRBD2 matches at 12 bases. CDR1 is MDHEN, CDR2 SYDVKM, per germline. Unmatched junction bases numbered 7, after V lost 4 bases and J lost 6 bases. This CDR3 is 15 amino acids long. The CDR3 DNA reads TGTGCCAGCAGTTGGACTAGCGGGGTAGCGCTCGAGCAGTACTTC. This gives the protein CASSWTSGVALEQYF.

The chain joins TRBV6-5 to TRBJ2-1; maybe TRBD2 (6 bases). From germline, CDR1 is MNHEY and CDR2 SVGAGI. CDR3 length equals 15 residues. Trimming took off 8 bases at V and 7 bases at J, with 21 bases between the two ends. CDR3 coding DNA: TGTGCCAGCGCGGAGGGGCGGGCTGGGTTGAATGAGCAGTTCTTC. This gives the protein CASAEGRAGLNEQFF.

CDR3 nucleotides: TGTGCCTGGAGTCGAGGGTCGAACACTGAAGCTTTCTTT. This sequence encodes CAWSRGSNTEAFF. This chain links TRBV30 with TRBJ1-1; D remains ambiguous. The CDR3 is 13 residues long. Germline CDR1 and CDR2: GTSNPN and SVGIG (reference sequence). The V gene lost 2 bases and the J gene lost 1 base, with 8 bases spanning the gap.

This chain connects TRBV2 to TRBJ2-3, with 9 bases aligning to TRBD2. The CDR3 length is 14 residues. J was trimmed by 4 bases and V by 5 bases; bases with no gene match: 4. From germline, CDR1 is SNHLY and CDR2 FYNNEI. CDR3 in amino acids: CASSWTSEADTQYF. Here the CDR3 DNA reads TGTGCCAGCAGTTGGACTAGCGAGGCAGATACGCAGTATTTT.

The chain links TRBV9 to TRBJ2-1; TRBD2 matches 7 bases. CDR1 is SGDLS, CDR2 YYNGEE, per germline. The junction had 5 bases not matched to a gene; V was cut back by 4 bases and J by 4 bases. CDR3 length: 14 residues. The CDR3 reads CASSTASGYNEQFF. CDR3 bases: TGTGCCAGCAGCACAGCTAGCGGATACAATGAGCAGTTCTTC.

This CDR3 is CASTQGAPTGELFF. CDR3 coding DNA: TGCGCCAGTACACAGGGGGCGCCCACCGGGGAGCTGTTTTTT. The chain has TRBV5-1 and TRBJ2-2, with TRBD1 matching over 9 bases. The J segment lost 4 bases and the V segment lost 8 bases, leaving 6 bases of the junction unmatched. CDR3 length: 14 residues. Germline CDR1 is SGHRS and CDR2 is YFSETQ. Full variable domain (missing parts from reference TRBV5-1 and TRBJ2-2): KAGVTQTPRYLIKTRGQQVTLSCSPISGHRSVSWYQQTPGQGLQFLFEYFSETQRNKGNFPGRFSGRQFSNSRSEMNVSTLELGDSALYLCASTQGAPTGELFFGEGSRLTVL.

The chain employs TRBV15 and TRBJ1-5; D not certain. Trimming pared 0 bases from V and 6 bases from J, leaving 6 bases between. Germline V lookup: CDR1 LNHNV, CDR2 YYDKDF (reference sequence). The CDR3 sequence is 13 residues long. CDR3 coding DNA: TGTGCCACCAGCAGAGATCCCGGTCAGCCCCAGCATTTT. Translation gives CATSRDPGQPQHF.